The text below deals with one T cell receptor beta chain. No antigen is known for it. This specimen comes from a study of shared clonotypes between healthy human individuals. Study-wide background: CD4 naive cells filled three plates per donor, CD4 memory three, CD8 naive two and CD8 memory one.

The CDR3 runs 13 residues. Trimming stripped 4 bases from V and 3 bases from J, with 10 bases between. CDR1 is SGHNT and CDR2 is YYREEE in the germline V gene (reference sequence). The assay was immunoSEQ multiplex PCR, and TCRdb's table has in-frame clones only and misses some. The data hold about 1,800,000 clones, with approximately 94% observed a single time. Findings of the study overall: Blood was the only sampled material, and tissue repertoires likely differ. Four donors had 4% to 6.5% of their naive CD4 clonotypes in common.

Naive CD8 cells were CD45RO-negative, positively selected for CCR7, excluding terminally differentiated effector memory CD45RA+ cells. Adult Caucasians living in Nashville, Tennessee made up all of the donors. Sequencing input: naive CD8+ T cells sorted from blood. The chain couples TRBV5-4 to TRBJ2-5; no firm D call. This TCR came from a man in his late teens or twenties in good health. CDR3 in DNA: TGTGCCAGCAGCGGATTCCGTGAAGAGACCCAGTACTTC. Translated, it gives CASSGFREETQYF.